This entry describes one T cell receptor (beta chain). Its antigen remains unknown. The data are from a study of shared clonotypes between healthy human individuals. Whole-study context: For every donor, three CD4 naive, three CD4 memory, two CD8 naive and one CD8 memory plates were used. Study-level findings and limits: Naive CD4 clonotype sharing across a few donors was about 5%.

Authors' methods: ImmunoSEQ only sent back junction sequences with no quality scores, so filtering was done differently. The method was immunoSEQ multiplex PCR; TCRdb's version includes in-frame clones alone and lacks a portion of them. The V and J calls and clone size come from that table; D and trimming were worked out from the DNA. The sample lists approximately 2,000,000 clones, about 93% occurring once. Losses at the gene ends were 3 bases for V and 4 bases for J; bases not matched to a gene: 9. The length of the CDR3 is 17 residues. Germline CDR1 is LNHDA and CDR2 is SQIVND (reference sequence). Naivety among CD8 cells was defined by CD45RO negativity and positive CCR7 selection, thereby excluding terminally differentiated effector memory CD45RA+ cells.

The sample consisted of naive CD8+ T cells from PBMCs. V usage is TRBV19 and J usage is TRBJ2-1, with 10 bases lining up with TRBD2. The TCR comes from a man aged 18 to 30 in good health. Some clones in this sample may be carry-over from other donors' samples. CDR3 nucleotide sequence: TGTGCCAGTAGTATCGGAGTCGGGACTAGCGTATACAATGAGCAGTTCTTC. Translation gives CASSIGVGTSVYNEQFF.